This T cell receptor beta chain was observed in a study of T cell changes during pregnancy in multiple sclerosis. Germline assignment: CDR1 MGHRA and CDR2 YSYEKL. The V and J ends lost 2 bases and 3 bases, in that order; junction bases with no gene match: 8. The CDR3 is made up of 17 amino acids. Profiled with immunoSEQ multiplex PCR; TCRdb holds only in-frame clones, not every one. The table has 45,000 to 50,000 clones, about 90% seen once; the top ten hold 9%. The sequences come from CD8+ T cells from peripheral blood mononuclear cells, collected after pregnancy. This sequence was found in a female donor with multiple sclerosis, enrolled in a pregnancy study. The genes are TRBV4-1 and TRBJ2-5; TRBD2 aligns across 11 bases. The CDR3 nucleotides read TGCGCCAGCAGCCAACTCGGGGCACTAGCGGGAGAAGAGACCCAGTACTTC. This sequence encodes CASSQLGALAGEETQYF.